Given below is one T cell receptor (beta chain) in context. The sample comes from a study of blood T cell repertoires in COVID-19. The overall study: Samples taken during acute and convalescent COVID-19 were collected in the United States, Italy and Spain. PBMCs, B-cell-depleted T cells, or T cells were the source of the cDNA or gDNA that made up the material.

Trimming pared 1 base from V and 8 bases from J, leaving 14 bases between. The CDR3 is 15 residues long. Germline V gene lookup returns CDR1 SGHNT and CDR2 YENEEA. Methods used by the authors: Scientists estimated how many nucleated cells there were by amplifying reference gene primers. TCRdb's table, derived via immunoSEQ multiplex PCR, lists solely in-frame clones and lacks some. V, J and clone size were drawn from that table, and D and trimming were deduced from the DNA. The profile covers about 200,000 clones, with roughly 90% appearing a single time and 0.75% to 0.9% taken by the ten largest. This chain connects TRBV11-3 to TRBJ1-4, with D hard to call. The sequence was obtained from a woman in her 70s with acute or convalescent COVID-19. Sequenced: peripheral blood. The CDR3 DNA reads TGTGCCAGCAGCTTAGCGGTGGCGGGCGGCGAAAAACTGTTTTTT. Its protein is CASSLAVAGGEKLFF.